A selection of T cell receptor beta chains follows, all from one sample in a study of human T cells and chemical hapten exposure. TCRdb reanalysed the RACE reads using MiXCR and keeps one entry per CDR3 protein. The sample includes 150,000 to 200,000 distinct CDR3 sequences, roughly 15% of them seen just once. The sample consisted of whole blood, taken in connection with sensitization to the hapten diphenylcyclopropenone (DPC). Every receptor here comes from a woman in her twenties or thirties with alopecia areata. Some clones in this sample may be carry-over from other donors' samples. CDR3s include the opening cysteine and the closing phenylalanine or tryptophan. Fields, in order: D gene, J gene, V gene, CDR3 protein. A D gene is named only where the DNA matches it firmly.

>.|TRBJ2-1|TRBV3-1
CASSPEDRLNNEQFF
>.|TRBJ2-1|TRBV20-1
CSDTSGISYNEQFF
>TRBD1|TRBJ1-1|TRBV9
CASSATGFPTMNTEAFF
>.|TRBJ1-1|TRBV7-3
CASSLVHGPNTEAFF
>.|TRBJ2-1|TRBV29-1
CSVEAGLEYNEQFF
>.|TRBJ1-5|TRBV19
CASSASLGSNQPQHF
>.|TRBJ2-1|TRBV29-1
CSVGGPSSSNEQFF
>.|TRBJ1-6|TRBV10-3
CAISETFRTAREAEFSPLHF
>TRBD1|TRBJ2-1|TRBV11-3
CASSSPGTDPYNEQFF
>.|TRBJ1-5|TRBV19
CASSIDRYNQPQHF
>TRBD1|TRBJ2-6|TRBV4-3
CASSKGQGGSGANVLTF
>.|TRBJ1-4|TRBV7-2
CASSPENWVTREKLFF
>.|TRBJ1-3|TRBV7-2
CASSLGSGNTIYF
>TRBD2|TRBJ2-1|TRBV6-1
CASSSLAGDGGEQFF
>TRBD1|TRBJ1-2|TRBV7-9
CASRGTGIDKSGYTF
>TRBD2|TRBJ2-1|TRBV5-1
CASSFILAGVLNEQFF
>.|TRBJ2-2|TRBV29-1
CSVVPDSPNTGELFF
>TRBD1|TRBJ1-2|TRBV27
CASSFEAGGGYGYTF
>TRBD2|TRBJ2-7|TRBV7-2
CASSPTSGGAYEQYF
>.|TRBJ2-5|TRBV11-2
CASSLVVGVRSATQYF
>TRBD2|TRBJ2-5|TRBV29-1
CSVAGSGGATETQYF
>TRBD1|TRBJ1-6|TRBV4-3
CASSHLGQGEMALHF
>.|TRBJ1-1|TRBV6-6
CASKTLGRRSTEAFF
>TRBD2|TRBJ2-7|TRBV5-1
CASSLVLAGEAEQYF
>.|TRBJ2-1|TRBV19
CASIGGPLYNEQFF
>.|TRBJ2-1|TRBV7-6
CASSGGGHEQFF
>.|TRBJ1-1|TRBV10-2
CASNAGGTEAFF
>.|TRBJ2-7|TRBV3-1
CASSTSYFGIGQYF
>.|TRBJ1-1|TRBV29-1
CSVHMNTEAFF
>TRBD1|TRBJ1-2|TRBV7-9
CASSSDRARYGYTF
>TRBD1|TRBJ1-1|TRBV10-2
CASSTGGSRSEAFF
>TRBD1|TRBJ2-3|TRBV7-9
CASSQGADSTDTQYF
>.|TRBJ1-6|TRBV28
CASTGQLNSPLHF
>.|TRBJ1-4|TRBV7-9
CASTWDNREKLFF
>.|TRBJ2-7|TRBV20-1
CSARTPFPKSEQYF
>TRBD1|TRBJ2-2|TRBV28
CASSSNRGPGELFF
>.|TRBJ2-5|TRBV11-3
CASSLVGPTGLSQYF
>.|TRBJ2-5|TRBV6-1
CASKKGPDHKETQYF
>.|TRBJ1-6|TRBV5-1
CASSLGTRDSPLHF
>.|TRBJ2-7|TRBV28
CASSFRGVYEQYF
>.|TRBJ2-7|TRBV7-6
CASSLARGVSYEQYF
>TRBD1|TRBJ2-4|TRBV7-9
CASSPGTVRAKNIQYF
>TRBD1|TRBJ1-2|TRBV20-1
CSAPLEWQGGGYTF
>TRBD1|TRBJ1-6|TRBV5-1
CASSTDRDSPLHF
>.|TRBJ1-1|TRBV5-1
CASSYYPGRSEAFF
>.|TRBJ2-7|TRBV29-1
CSVGKGSTYEQYF
>.|TRBJ1-2|TRBV6-1
CASTGSDYGYTF
>TRBD1|TRBJ1-1|TRBV20-1
CSARGQGASTEAFF
>.|TRBJ2-7|TRBV6-6
CASSWASDMRSTYEQYF
>.|TRBJ2-7|TRBV20-1
CSGGHSSYEQYF
>TRBD2|TRBJ2-1|TRBV6-1
CASRRLAGGNEQFF
>TRBD1|TRBJ2-2|TRBV5-1
CASSLGDRSTGELFF
>.|TRBJ2-2|TRBV5-1
CASSPWGPGRNTGELFF
>.|TRBJ2-5|TRBV12-3/TRBV12-4
CASSLSSTSETQYF
>TRBD1|TRBJ1-4|TRBV2
CASHNHAGTGREKLFF
>.|TRBJ1-2|TRBV5-4
CASSSPVANYGYTF
>.|TRBJ2-3|TRBV2
CASRQSSTQYF
>.|TRBJ2-2|TRBV7-2
CASSIQAVNTGELFF
>TRBD1|TRBJ2-2|TRBV7-6
CASSPQGATATGELFF